This passage covers 25 T cell receptor beta chains from one sample sequenced in a study of cytomegalovirus exposure and HLA in healthy donors. The PCR employed 60 Vbeta primers together with 13 Jbeta primers. Using immunoSEQ multiplex PCR, the repertoire was profiled, and TCRdb retains in-frame clones only, with some absent. The data hold about 160,000 clones, with 75% to 80% observed a single time. The specimen was PBMCs. The receptors shown here come from a woman aged 45-65 years in good health and CMV-seropositive.

This clone was seen a few times. V is TRBV28 and J is TRBJ1-3; D is unclear. Trimming removed 7 bases from V and 0 bases from J, with 13 bases in between. There are 15 residues in the CDR3. In germline, CDR1 is MDHEN, CDR2 SYDVKM. The CDR3 protein is CASNFGVVSGNTIYF. CDR3 nucleotides: TGTGCCAGCAACTTTGGTGTTGTCTCTGGAAACACCATATATTTT.

The gene calls are TRBV4-3 and TRBJ2-1; the match to TRBD2 covers 10 bases. Germline V lookup: CDR1 LGHNA, CDR2 YSLEER. The V and J ends lost 0 bases and 2 bases, in that order; junction bases with no gene match: 4. There are 17 residues in the CDR3. Here the CDR3 reads CASSQDVTSGAYNEQFF. In DNA form, the CDR3 reads TGCGCCAGCAGCCAAGATGTAACTAGCGGGGCCTACAATGAGCAGTTCTTC.

This clone was observed a single time. The chain joins TRBV9 to TRBJ2-1; 10 bases map to TRBD2. The CDR3 is made up of 16 amino acids. The V segment lost 2 bases and the J segment 4 bases; nucleotides outside the gene matches: 6. The germline gives CDR1 SGDLS, CDR2 YYNGEE. In DNA form, the CDR3 reads TGTGCCAGCAGCGTCCGTACTAGCGGGGCGTACAATGAGCAGTTCTTC. It encodes CASSVRTSGAYNEQFF.

This clone has a single count. The gene calls are TRBV10-3 and TRBJ1-2; perhaps TRBD1 as D (5 bases). The germline gives CDR1 ENHRY, CDR2 SYGVKD. V shed 2 bases and J shed 8 bases, with 12 bases lying between them. The CDR3 runs to 13 residues. The CDR3 loop reads CAISEAGGEGYTF. Here the CDR3 DNA reads TGTGCCATCAGTGAGGCGGGGGGAGAGGGCTACACCTTC.

The CDR3 reads CASSRAPGQGNTEAFF. The CDR3 DNA reads TGCGCCAGCAGCAGGGCTCCGGGACAGGGGAACACTGAAGCTTTCTTT. The chain carries TRBV5-1 and TRBJ1-1; TRBD1 matches at 9 bases. CDR1 is SGHRS and CDR2 is YFSETQ in the germline V gene. Trimming cost V 4 bases and J 1 base; bases outside gene matches: 8. This CDR3 is built from 16 residues.

The chain uses TRBV15 and TRBJ2-1, with D tentatively TRBD2 (6 bases). This CDR3 is built from 13 residues. V dropped 1 base and J dropped 9 bases, with 10 bases sitting between them. The V gene's germline CDR1 is LNHNV and CDR2 YYDKDF (reference sequence). The CDR3 sequence is CATSRVQGGEQFF. For the CDR3, the DNA is TGTGCCACCAGCAGAGTCCAGGGAGGTGAGCAGTTCTTC.

This chain connects TRBV5-4 to TRBJ2-7; TRBD1 matches at 7 bases. The CDR3 contains 13 residues. CDR1 and CDR2 from the germline V gene are SGHNT and YYREEE (reference sequence). The trim removed 2 bases at V and 2 bases at J, leaving 1 base unmatched. For the CDR3, the DNA is TGTGCCAGCAGCTTACAGGGGACCTACGAGCAGTACTTC. As protein: CASSLQGTYEQYF.

V usage is TRBV10-2 and J usage is TRBJ2-1; 8 bases match TRBD1. The trim removed 6 bases at V and 7 bases at J, leaving 5 bases unmatched. Germline loops: CDR1 WSHSY, CDR2 SAAADI. This CDR3 has 13 residues. CDR3 sequence (DNA): TGCGCCAGCAGATCGACAGGGGAGAATGAGCAGTTCTTC. Translated: CASRSTGENEQFF.

The genes are TRBV30 and TRBJ1-2; 9 bases match TRBD1. This CDR3 has 14 amino acids. Germline lookup yields CDR1 GTSNPN and CDR2 SVGIG (reference sequence). The trim removed 0 bases at V and 8 bases at J, leaving 7 bases unmatched. CDR3 sequence reads: CAWSVTGGAEGYTF. The CDR3 nucleotides are TGTGCCTGGAGTGTAACAGGGGGCGCGGAAGGCTACACCTTC.

Details on this clone: At the DNA level, this CDR3 is encoded by other sequences in the same sample as well. The J gene is TRBJ1-2, the V gene TRBV6-6; the D is unclear. The CDR3 contains 13 residues. V lost 9 bases and J 8 bases, leaving 19 bases between the germline ends. Germline V lookup: CDR1 MNHNY, CDR2 SVGAGI (reference sequence). This CDR3 reads CASSPHQSGGYTF. CDR3 nucleotides: TGTGCCAGTAGCCCCCATCAATCGGGGGGCTACACCTTC.

The rearrangement joins TRBV6-5 to TRBJ1-2, with D hard to call. The CDR3 totals 14 residues. In germline, CDR1 is MNHEY, CDR2 SVGAGI. With 6 bases removed from V and 2 bases from J, the gap between germline ends came to 13 bases. CDR3: CASSPPGSNYGYTF. The CDR3 DNA sequence: TGTGCCAGCAGCCCACCTGGGAGCAACTATGGCTACACCTTC.

The V and J genes are TRBV30 and TRBJ2-5, with 7 bases fitting TRBD1. CDR1 and CDR2 from the germline V gene are GTSNPN and SVGIG (reference sequence). After removal of 1 base from V and 11 bases from J, the junction contained 10 bases not matched to a gene. CDR3 length: 13 residues. The CDR3 reads CAWSEGIQGEQYF. Written as DNA, the CDR3 is TGTGCCTGGAGTGAAGGGATCCAGGGGGAGCAGTACTTC.

This chain uses TRBV29-1 with TRBJ2-5; TRBD2 is a possible D gene (7 bases). Trimming removed 8 bases from V and 0 bases from J, with 16 bases in between. In germline, CDR1 is SQVTM, CDR2 ANQGSEA. This CDR3 region has 14 residues. CDR3 loop: CSTGRGRNQETQYF. The CDR3 coding sequence is TGCAGCACGGGGAGGGGGAGGAACCAAGAGACCCAGTACTTC.

The chain links TRBV7-9 to TRBJ1-1; 9 positions match TRBD1. The junction had 6 bases not matched to a gene; V was cut back by 5 bases and J by 5 bases. The CDR3 is made up of 14 amino acids. In germline, CDR1 is SEHNR, CDR2 FQNEAQ (reference sequence). CDR3 DNA: TGTGCCAGCAGCAGGGACAGGGTAGTTACTGAAGCTTTCTTT. This encodes CASSRDRVVTEAFF.

This clone was detected a few times. J is TRBJ1-1 and V is TRBV11-2; TRBD1 matches at 9 bases. CDR1 SGHAT and CDR2 FQNNGV come from the germline V gene. The CDR3 totals 13 residues. J lost 6 bases, V lost 1 base, and 0 bases had no gene match. The CDR3 nucleotides are TGTGCCAGCAGCTTAGGACAGGGGGCTGAAGCTTTCTTT. Translated, it gives CASSLGQGAEAFF.

This clone occurred a few times. V gene TRBV7-2 combines with J gene TRBJ1-1; 12 bases map to TRBD1. The CDR3 totals 15 residues. CDR1 is SGHTA, CDR2 FQGNSA, per germline. The V segment lost 5 bases and the J segment 6 bases; nucleotides outside the gene matches: 7. In DNA, the CDR3 is TGTGCCAGCAGCGGCGGGGACAGGGGGCTCGCTGAAGCTTTCTTT. Its protein is CASSGGDRGLAEAFF. Looking up the rest from reference TRBV7-2 and TRBJ1-1 gives the full variable domain: GAGVSQSPSNKVTEKGKDVELRCDPISGHTALYWYRQSLGQGLEFLIYFQGNSAPDKSGLPSDRFSAERTGGSVSTLTIQRTQQEDSAVYLCASSGGDRGLAEAFFGQGTRLTVV.

This chain joins TRBV10-3 and TRBJ2-7; D might be TRBD2 (7 bases). The CDR3 totals 13 residues. Trimming stripped 8 bases from V and 2 bases from J, with 13 bases between. CDR1 and CDR2 (germline): ENHRY, SYGVKD. Here the CDR3 DNA reads TGTGCCATCGGGGGGGCCGCCGCCTACGAGCAGTACTTC. Translation gives CAIGGAAAYEQYF.

The rearrangement joins TRBV2 to TRBJ2-3, with D tentatively TRBD1 (5 bases). This CDR3 comprises 14 residues. V dropped 4 bases and J dropped 1 base, with 9 bases sitting between them. Germline V gene lookup returns CDR1 SNHLY and CDR2 FYNNEI. DNA for the CDR3: TGTGCCAGCAGTGTCAGGGTGCGCACAGATACGCAGTATTTT. Residues: CASSVRVRTDTQYF.

The J gene is TRBJ1-1, the V gene TRBV30; the match to TRBD1 covers 8 bases. This CDR3 contains 16 residues. Germline V lookup: CDR1 GTSNPN, CDR2 SVGIG (reference sequence). Unmatched junction bases numbered 9, after V lost 2 bases and J lost 1 base. The CDR3 loop reads CAWSPQWTGPNTEAFF. The CDR3 DNA reads as TGTGCCTGGAGTCCACAGTGGACAGGGCCGAACACTGAAGCTTTCTTT.

The chain couples TRBV4-1 to TRBJ2-5, with TRBD1 identical over 7 bases. Looked up from germline, CDR1 is MGHRA and CDR2 is YSYEKL. The CDR3 is made up of 15 amino acids. J lost 2 bases, V lost 4 bases, and 7 bases had no gene match. The CDR3 coding sequence is TGCGCCAGCAGCCCCACCCCGACAGGGCAAGAGACCCAGTACTTC. Protein sequence: CASSPTPTGQETQYF.

This chain links TRBV11-2 with TRBJ1-6; weak D call: TRBD1 (5 bases). The CDR3 has 17 amino acids. In germline, CDR1 is SGHAT, CDR2 FQNNGV. The germline V and J ends were trimmed by 5 bases and 0 bases, with 14 bases remaining between them. CDR3 DNA sequence: TGTGCCAGCAGCCCCGAGCCGGGGGTCTCCTATAATTCACCCCTCCACTTT. It specifies CASSPEPGVSYNSPLHF.

This clone has just one count. The chain employs TRBV13 and TRBJ2-3; 11 nucleotides align to TRBD1. The CDR3 is 16 amino acids. V was clipped by 5 bases and J by 5 bases; unmatched bases: 9. Germline assignment: CDR1 PRHDT and CDR2 FYEKMQ (reference sequence). The CDR3 region is CASSPARTGGRDTQYF. The CDR3 DNA reads TGTGCCAGCAGCCCCGCCCGGACAGGGGGCAGAGATACGCAGTATTTT. The whole variable domain, filled in from reference TRBV13 and TRBJ2-3, reads AAGVIQSPRHLIKEKRETATLKCYPIPRHDTVYWYQQGPGQDPQFLISFYEKMQSDKGSIPDRFSAQQFSDYHSELNMSSLELGDSALYFCASSPARTGGRDTQYFGPGTRLTVL.

V and J are TRBV5-1 and TRBJ2-2, with a possible D match to TRBD1 (6 bases). V lost 5 bases and J lost 3, with 14 bases in between. CDR3 size: 15 residues. Looked up from germline, CDR1 is SGHRS and CDR2 is YFSETQ. CDR3 amino acids: CASRGHLPYTGELFF. The CDR3 nucleotides read TGCGCCAGCAGGGGACATTTACCCTACACCGGGGAGCTGTTTTTT.

The chain recombines TRBV10-3 with TRBJ2-1; 9 positions agree with TRBD1. Per the germline V gene, CDR1 is ENHRY and CDR2 is SYGVKD. CDR3 size: 14 residues. Trimming at V came to 9 bases and at J to 5 bases, leaving 8 bases not matched to a gene. The CDR3 sequence: CAILDGTGNNEQFF. In DNA form, the CDR3 reads TGTGCCATTCTCGACGGGACAGGGAACAATGAGCAGTTCTTC.

The V call is TRBV9, the J call TRBJ2-7; 10 nucleotides agree with TRBD2. Per the germline V gene, CDR1 is SGDLS and CDR2 is YYNGEE. With V trimmed by 0 bases and J by 4 bases, 1 base remained unmatched. This CDR3 contains 14 residues. CDR3 DNA: TGTGCCAGCAGCGTAGAAGCGGGGGGGTACGAGCAGTACTTC. Translating gives CASSVEAGGYEQYF.